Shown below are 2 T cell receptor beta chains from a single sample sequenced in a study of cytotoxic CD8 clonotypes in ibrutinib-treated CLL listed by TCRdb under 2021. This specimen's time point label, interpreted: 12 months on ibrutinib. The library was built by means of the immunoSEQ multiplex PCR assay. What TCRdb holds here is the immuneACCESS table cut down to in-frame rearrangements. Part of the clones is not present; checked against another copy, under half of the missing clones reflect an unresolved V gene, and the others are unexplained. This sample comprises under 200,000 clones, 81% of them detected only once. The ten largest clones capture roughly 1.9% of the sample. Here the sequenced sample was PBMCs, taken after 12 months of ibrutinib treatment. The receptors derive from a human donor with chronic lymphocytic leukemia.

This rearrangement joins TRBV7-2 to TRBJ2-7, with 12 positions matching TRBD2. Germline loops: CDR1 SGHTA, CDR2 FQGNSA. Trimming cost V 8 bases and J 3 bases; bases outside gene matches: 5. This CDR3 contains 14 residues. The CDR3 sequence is CASSTSGGLYEQYF. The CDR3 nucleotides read TGTGCCAGCTCGACTAGCGGGGGTCTCTACGAGCAGTACTTC.

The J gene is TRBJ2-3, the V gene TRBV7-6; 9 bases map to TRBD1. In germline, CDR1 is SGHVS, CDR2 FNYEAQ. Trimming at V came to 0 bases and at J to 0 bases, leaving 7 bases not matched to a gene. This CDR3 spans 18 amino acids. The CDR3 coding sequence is TGTGCCAGCAGCTTAGCCTCCCAGGGACAGGGAAGCACAGATACGCAGTATTTT. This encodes CASSLASQGQGSTDTQYF. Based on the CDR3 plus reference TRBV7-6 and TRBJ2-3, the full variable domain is GAGVSQSPRYKVTKRGQDVALRCDPISGHVSLYWYRQALGQGPEFLTYFNYEAQQDKSGLPNDRFSAERPEGSISTLTIQRTEQRDSAMYRCASSLASQGQGSTDTQYFGPGTRLTVL.